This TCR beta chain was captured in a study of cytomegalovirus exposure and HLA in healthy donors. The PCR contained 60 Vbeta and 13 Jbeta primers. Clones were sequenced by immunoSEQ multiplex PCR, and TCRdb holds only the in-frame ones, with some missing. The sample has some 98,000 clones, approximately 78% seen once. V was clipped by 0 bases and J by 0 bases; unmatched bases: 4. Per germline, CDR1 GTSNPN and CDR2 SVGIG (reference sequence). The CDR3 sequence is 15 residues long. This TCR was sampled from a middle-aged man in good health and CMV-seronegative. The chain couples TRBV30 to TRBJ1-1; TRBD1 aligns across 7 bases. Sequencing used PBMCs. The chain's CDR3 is CAWSVVGTVNTEAFF. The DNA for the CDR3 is TGTGCCTGGAGTGTCGTGGGGACAGTGAACACTGAAGCTTTCTTT.